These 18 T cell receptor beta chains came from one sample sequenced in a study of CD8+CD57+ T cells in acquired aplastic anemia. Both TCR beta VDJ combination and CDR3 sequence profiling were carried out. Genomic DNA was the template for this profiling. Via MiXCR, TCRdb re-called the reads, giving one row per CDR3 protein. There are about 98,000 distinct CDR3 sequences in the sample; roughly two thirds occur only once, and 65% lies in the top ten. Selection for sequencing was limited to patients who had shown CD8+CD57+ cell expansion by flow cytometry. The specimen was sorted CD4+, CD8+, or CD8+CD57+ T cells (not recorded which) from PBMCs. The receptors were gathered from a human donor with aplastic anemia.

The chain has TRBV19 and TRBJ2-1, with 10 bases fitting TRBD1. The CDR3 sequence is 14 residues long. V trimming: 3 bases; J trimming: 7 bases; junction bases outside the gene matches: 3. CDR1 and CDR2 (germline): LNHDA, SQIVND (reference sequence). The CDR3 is CASSIGTGVNEQFF. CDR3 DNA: TGTGCCAGTAGTATCGGGACAGGGGTTAATGAGCAGTTCTTC.

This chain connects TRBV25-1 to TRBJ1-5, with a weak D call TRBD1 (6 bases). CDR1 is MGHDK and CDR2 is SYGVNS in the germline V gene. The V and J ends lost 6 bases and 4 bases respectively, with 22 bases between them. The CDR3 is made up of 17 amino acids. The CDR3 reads CASSFSGIRGGNQPQHF. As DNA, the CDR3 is TGTGCCAGCAGCTTTTCAGGGATCAGGGGAGGTAATCAGCCCCAGCATTTT.

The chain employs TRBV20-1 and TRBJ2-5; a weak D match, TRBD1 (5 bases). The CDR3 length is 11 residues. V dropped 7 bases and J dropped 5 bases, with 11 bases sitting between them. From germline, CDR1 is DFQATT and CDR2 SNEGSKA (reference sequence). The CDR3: CSVRVVETQYF. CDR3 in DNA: TGCAGTGTCAGGGTAGTGGAGACCCAGTACTTC.

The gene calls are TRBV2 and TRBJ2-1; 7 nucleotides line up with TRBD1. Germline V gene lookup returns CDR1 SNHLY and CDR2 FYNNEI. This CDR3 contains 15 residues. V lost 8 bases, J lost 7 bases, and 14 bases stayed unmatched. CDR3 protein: CASSPVGTAENEQFF. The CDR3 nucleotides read TGTGCCAGCTCCCCTGTCGGGACAGCCGAGAATGAGCAGTTCTTC.

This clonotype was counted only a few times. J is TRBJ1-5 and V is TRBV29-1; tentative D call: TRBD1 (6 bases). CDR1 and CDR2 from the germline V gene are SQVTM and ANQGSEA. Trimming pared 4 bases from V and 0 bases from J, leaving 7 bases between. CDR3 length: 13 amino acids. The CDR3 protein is CSVADSSNQPQHF. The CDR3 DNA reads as TGCAGCGTTGCGGACAGTAGCAATCAGCCCCAGCATTTT.

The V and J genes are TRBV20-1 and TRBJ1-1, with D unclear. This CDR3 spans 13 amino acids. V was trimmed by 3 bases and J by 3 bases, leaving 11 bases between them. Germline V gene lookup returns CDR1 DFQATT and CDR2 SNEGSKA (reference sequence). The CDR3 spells CSASWVVDTEAFF. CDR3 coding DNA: TGCAGTGCTAGTTGGGTGGTCGACACTGAAGCTTTCTTT.

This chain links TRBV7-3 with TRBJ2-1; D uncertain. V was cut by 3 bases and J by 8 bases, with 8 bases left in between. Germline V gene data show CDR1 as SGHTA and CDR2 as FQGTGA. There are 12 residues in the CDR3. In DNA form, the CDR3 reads TGTGCCAGCAGCTTTGGCGTGGATGAGCAGTTCTTC. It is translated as CASSFGVDEQFF.

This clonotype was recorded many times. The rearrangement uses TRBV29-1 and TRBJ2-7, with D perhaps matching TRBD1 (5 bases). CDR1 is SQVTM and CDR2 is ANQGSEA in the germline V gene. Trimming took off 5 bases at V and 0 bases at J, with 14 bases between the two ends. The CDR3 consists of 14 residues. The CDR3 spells CSVYEDTSSYEQYF. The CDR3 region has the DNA TGCAGCGTTTATGAGGACACGAGCTCCTACGAGCAGTACTTC.

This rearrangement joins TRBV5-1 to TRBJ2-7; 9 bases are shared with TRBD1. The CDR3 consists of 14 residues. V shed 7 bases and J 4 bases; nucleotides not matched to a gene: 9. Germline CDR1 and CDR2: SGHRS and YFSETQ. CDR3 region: CASSNRGQVYEQYF. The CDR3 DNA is TGCGCCAGCTCTAACAGGGGGCAAGTTTACGAGCAGTACTTC.

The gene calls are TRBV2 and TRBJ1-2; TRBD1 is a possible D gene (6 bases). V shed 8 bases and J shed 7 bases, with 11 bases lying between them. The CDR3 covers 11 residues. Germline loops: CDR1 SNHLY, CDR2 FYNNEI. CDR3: CASSEGGGYTF. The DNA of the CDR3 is TGTGCCAGCTCCGAGGGGGGTGGCTACACCTTC.

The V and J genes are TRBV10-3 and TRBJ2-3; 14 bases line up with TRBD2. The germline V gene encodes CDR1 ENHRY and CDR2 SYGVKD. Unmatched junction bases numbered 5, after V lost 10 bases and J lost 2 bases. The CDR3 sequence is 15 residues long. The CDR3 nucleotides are TGTGCCACCGGGACTAGCGGGGGTTTCACAGATACGCAGTATTTT. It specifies CATGTSGGFTDTQYF.

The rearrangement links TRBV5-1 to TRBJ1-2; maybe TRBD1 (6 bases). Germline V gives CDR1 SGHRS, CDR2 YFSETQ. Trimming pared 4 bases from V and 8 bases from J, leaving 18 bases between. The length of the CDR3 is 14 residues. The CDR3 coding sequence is TGCGCCAGCAGCATGGACAGACTTGCAGGGGGCTACACCTTC. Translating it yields CASSMDRLAGGYTF.

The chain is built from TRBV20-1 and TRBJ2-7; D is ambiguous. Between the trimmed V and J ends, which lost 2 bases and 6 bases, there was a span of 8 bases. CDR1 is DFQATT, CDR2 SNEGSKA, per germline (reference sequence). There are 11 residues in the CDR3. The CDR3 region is CSARTDGEQYF. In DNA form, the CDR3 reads TGCAGTGCTAGAACAGACGGCGAGCAGTACTTC.

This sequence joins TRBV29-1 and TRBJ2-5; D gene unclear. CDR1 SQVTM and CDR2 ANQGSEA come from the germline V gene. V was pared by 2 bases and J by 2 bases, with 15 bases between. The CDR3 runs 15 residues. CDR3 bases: TGCAGCGTTGAAAGGGATGTAGGACGGCAAGAGACCCAGTACTTC. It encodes CSVERDVGRQETQYF.

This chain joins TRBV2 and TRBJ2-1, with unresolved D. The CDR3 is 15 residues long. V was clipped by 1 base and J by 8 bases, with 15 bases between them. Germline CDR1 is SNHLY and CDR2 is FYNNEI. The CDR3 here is CASSEVYSPVYEQFF. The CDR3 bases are TGTGCCAGCAGTGAAGTGTACAGTCCCGTGTATGAGCAGTTCTTC.

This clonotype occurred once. The CDR3: CASSVGPQETQYF. The CDR3 DNA reads TGTGCCAGCAGCGTCGGGCCCCAAGAGACCCAGTACTTC. The chain carries TRBV9 and TRBJ2-5; D unclear. V was trimmed by 2 bases and J by 1 base, leaving 6 bases between them. CDR3 length: 13 amino acids. Per germline, CDR1 SGDLS and CDR2 YYNGEE.

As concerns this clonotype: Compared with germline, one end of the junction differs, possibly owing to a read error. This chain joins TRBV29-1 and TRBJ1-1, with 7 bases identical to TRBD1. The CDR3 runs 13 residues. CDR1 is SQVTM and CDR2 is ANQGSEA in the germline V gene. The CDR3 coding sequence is TGCAGCGTTGGGGGACAGATGAGCACTGAGGCTTTCTTT. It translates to CSVGGQMSTEAFF.

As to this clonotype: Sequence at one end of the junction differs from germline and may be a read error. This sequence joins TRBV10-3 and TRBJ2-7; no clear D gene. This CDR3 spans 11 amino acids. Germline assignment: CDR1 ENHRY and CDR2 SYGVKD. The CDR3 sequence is CAISDSYEQCF. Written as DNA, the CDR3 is TGTGCCATCAGTGACAGCTACGAGCAGTGCTTC.